This T cell receptor beta chain was recorded in a study of T cells in Graves' hyperthyroidism and ophthalmopathy (dated by TCRdb to between 2018 and 2020). Some background on the complete study: Peripheral blood samples were taken at initial diagnosis, before any treatment was given. The 95 to 100 discovery patients were randomly split 7:3 into training and test sets. The paper describes TCR Vbeta CDR3 sequencing of about 140 peripheral blood samples, made up of around 41 ophthalmopathy patients, 70 to 75 hyperthyroidism patients and 17 progressor patients. Prospective prediction of ophthalmopathy was tested in an independent validation cohort of 18 to 20 hyperthyroidism patients and 15 to 17 patients who later progressed to ophthalmopathy. Once sampling was done, hyperthyroidism patients were given methimazole at a starting dose of 30 mg daily, whereas ophthalmopathy patients were given high-dose intravenous methylprednisolone. The study also compared thyroid tissue and blood T-cell repertoires from five or six Graves' hyperthyroidism patients. A discovery cohort of about a hundred patients, 43 with Graves' ophthalmopathy and 57 with stable Graves' hyperthyroidism, was used to find distinguishing TCR V-J signatures. Study-level results and caveats: No statistical method was used to set the sample size in advance, and investigators knew the group allocation. A model built on a 13 V-J signature distinguished ophthalmopathy from stable hyperthyroidism, reaching 85% to 90% sensitivity and under 84% specificity in cross-validation and 80%/75% in testing. In validation, progression to ophthalmopathy was predicted by the model with 70% to 71% sensitivity and 72.22% specificity, a median of 6.5 months before onset. Most expanded thyroid clonotypes (frequency above 0.001) were also detected in blood, suggesting blood repertoires may reflect thyroid immune responses.

From a lookup of the germline V gene (reference sequence), CDR1 and CDR2 are LNHDA and SQIVND. The junction shows trimming of 5 bases on V and 5 bases on J, plus 18 bases between the germline ends. The CDR3, cysteine through phenylalanine, is 15 amino acids long. Only CDR3 DNA is held: 45 bases, read in frame from base 1. This clonotype was picked up many times. Which antigen it targets is not known. No quality values exist for individual bases; no much larger clone is one base distant. TCR beta CDR3 regions were amplified from RNA transcripts. A first-round RT-PCR of the TCR CDR3 used the HTBI primer set with the Qiagen OneStep RT-PCR kit. A second multiplex PCR round built the libraries, followed by size selection and purification. The libraries were sequenced on an Illumina HiSeq2000 using paired-end 100 bp reads. The paper's processing steps were these. Raw data were processed with SOAPnuke, discarding reads with adapters, uncalled bases, mean Phred below 15, or no exact constant-primer or identifier match. COPE v1.2.5 was used to merge the high-quality paired reads, and each unique nucleotide sequence was defined as a clonotype. MiTCR v1.1 was used to align the clonotypes against IMGT TRBV, TRBD and TRBJ reference segments. The analysis included only V-J combinations with a frequency above 0.0001, which together covered 98% to 99.2% of the repertoires. The TCS score was defined as the ratio of F50 (clonal expansion) to E x V (chaos), calculated using BLOSUM62-based TCRdist between CDR3 peptides within each V-J. Welch's t-statistics and random forest reduced just over 500 V-J features to 10 to 15, which were used in a naive Bayes classifier (R e1071). The public reads were run again by TCRdb, first through fastp at Q25 and then through MiXCR, and only productive beta chains were kept. Each entry merges the rows of one CDR3 protein and shows their most common DNA and genes. What appears here as the V and J calls and clone size reflects TCRdb's work, not the paper's. A total of approximately 510,000 distinct CDR3 sequences appear in this sample, less than 25% of them only once. The top ten clonotypes cover around a quarter of the sample.

Graves' hyperthyroidism was defined as stable when no progression to ophthalmopathy occurred over 18 months of follow-up. Hyperthyroidism patients were aged 18 to 65 years and newly diagnosed, with disease duration of less than 2 months. Patients with uncontrolled infections, other autoimmune diseases, pregnancy or lactation were excluded. Diagnoses were established on the basis of clinical symptoms, serum thyroxine and TRAb, thyroid ultrasound, and orbital computed tomography. PBMCs were separated from under 12 ml of fresh peripheral blood using Ficoll-Paque density gradient centrifugation. Total RNA was extracted with Trizol reagent, and quality was checked on an Agilent 2100 Bioanalyzer.

Recombination connected TRBV19 to TRBJ1-1; tentative D gene TRBD1, with 5 bases matching. Material for sequencing was blood. This sequence was found in a man aged 18 to 35 with Graves' hyperthyroidism. The CDR3: CASSPPQGRLTEAFF. In nucleotide form, the sequence is TGTGCCAGTAGTCCCCCCCAGGGCCGGTTGACTGAAGCTTTCTTT. With the rest looked up from the reference TRBV19 and TRBJ1-1 genes rather than sequenced, the full variable domain is DGGITQSPKYLFRKEGQNVTLSCEQNLNHDAMYWYRQDPGQGLRLIYYSQIVNDFQKGDIAEGYSVSREKKESFPLTVTSAQKNPTAFYLCASSPPQGRLTEAFFGQGTRLTVV.